These 25 T cell receptor beta chains came from one sample sequenced in a study of Graves' ophthalmopathy and Graves' hyperthyroidism. The TCR beta CDR3 regions underwent amplification from RNA transcripts. The workflow started with a first-round RT-PCR run with HTBI primers and then moved on to a second-round multiplex PCR. TCRdb recomputed calls from the multiplex PCR reads with MiXCR, one row per CDR3 protein. The sample has about 200,000 distinct CDR3 sequences, approximately 29% seen once. The sample consisted of peripheral blood. These receptors were collected from a man in his fifties with Graves' ophthalmopathy.

The gene calls are TRBV7-8 and TRBJ1-3; no clear D. CDR3 length equals 14 residues. CDR1 and CDR2 (germline): SGHVS, FQNEAQ. V was cut by 1 base and J by 4 bases, with 8 bases left in between. This chain's CDR3 is CASSLGSTGNTIYF. The CDR3 region has the DNA TGTGCCAGCAGCTTAGGGTCAACCGGAAACACCATATATTTT.

At least ten counts were recorded for this clonotype. The chain has TRBV11-3 and TRBJ1-1, with D possibly TRBD1 on 5 matching bases. V was clipped by 6 bases and J by 6 bases, with 14 bases between them. The CDR3 consists of 13 residues. Germline lookup yields CDR1 SGHNT and CDR2 YENEEA. The CDR3 here is CASRRVGGAEAFF. As DNA, the CDR3 is TGTGCCAGCAGGCGGGTGGGGGGGGCTGAAGCTTTCTTT.

Remarks on this clonotype: The DNA is left out, because the CDR3 cannot be placed on it with certainty; the CDR3 is given as TCRdb lists it. V gene TRBV6-4 combines with J gene TRBJ1-2; the DNA was not compared with TRBD1, the D call given in the table. Germline CDR1 reads MRHNA; CDR2 reads SNTAGT. Inclusive of both ends, the CDR3 amounts to 22 amino acids. CDR3 protein: CASSPQVHAYEQYFGPDYGYTF.

This clonotype appeared many times. V is TRBV6-1 and J is TRBJ2-2; 8 positions match TRBD1. Trimming at V came to 4 bases and at J to 3 bases, leaving 16 bases not matched to a gene. CDR3 length: 19 amino acids. Germline values: CDR1 MNHNS, CDR2 SASEGT. The CDR3 reads CASSAGQGGTGAYTGELFF. The DNA for the CDR3 is TGTGCCAGCAGTGCAGGACAGGGTGGGACGGGTGCCTACACCGGGGAGCTGTTTTTT.

The V gene is TRBV6-2 or TRBV6-3, the J gene TRBJ1-2; D not resolved. Germline assignment: CDR1 MNHEY and CDR2 SVGEGT. This CDR3 has 14 residues. With 2 bases removed from V and 0 bases from J, the gap between germline ends came to 7 bases. For the CDR3, the DNA is TGTGCCAGCAGTTACGGGTCGGCTAACTATGGCTACACCTTC. Amino acids: CASSYGSANYGYTF.

This clonotype showed up many times. The CDR3 loop reads CAYSTSGRNEQYF. Here the CDR3 DNA reads TGTGCCTATTCGACTAGCGGGAGGAACGAGCAGTACTTC. The J gene is TRBJ2-7, the V gene TRBV30; 13 nucleotides match TRBD2. Unmatched junction bases numbered 5, after V lost 7 bases and J lost 5 bases. Germline loops: CDR1 GTSNPN, CDR2 SVGIG (reference sequence). This CDR3 spans 13 amino acids.

This clonotype has a count of ten or more. The chain is built from TRBV20-1 and TRBJ2-7; TRBD2 agrees at 11 bases. There are 16 residues in the CDR3. Germline V gene data show CDR1 as DFQATT and CDR2 as SNEGSKA (reference sequence). V lost 6 bases to trimming and J lost 0 bases; unmatched junction nucleotides: 10. CDR3 in amino acids: CSAAGTSGQTSYEQYF. CDR3 sequence (DNA): TGCAGTGCGGCAGGGACTAGCGGCCAGACCTCCTACGAGCAGTACTTC.

This clonotype was counted many times. The rearrangement links TRBV7-8 to TRBJ2-7; no clear D. V shed 0 bases and J shed 2 bases, with 8 bases lying between them. CDR1 is SGHVS and CDR2 is FQNEAQ in the germline V gene. The CDR3 contains 14 residues. In DNA form, the CDR3 reads TGTGCCAGCAGCTTAGCGCGGCTAGCCTACGAGCAGTACTTC. Protein sequence: CASSLARLAYEQYF.

This clonotype was picked up a small number of times. V is TRBV3-1 and J is TRBJ2-2; TRBD1 might be the D (7 bases). Germline CDR1 LGHDT, CDR2 YNNKEL (reference sequence). Trimming shortened V by 4 bases and J by 5 bases, and 11 bases separated the two germline ends. The CDR3 runs 14 residues. Here the CDR3 reads CASSRQGGTGELFF. CDR3 nucleotides: TGTGCCAGCAGCCGACAGGGAGGAACCGGGGAGCTGTTTTTT.

Many counts were recorded for this clonotype. The chain joins TRBV5-1 to TRBJ2-7, with TRBD2 matching over 14 bases. The CDR3 covers 16 residues. The V gene's germline CDR1 is SGHRS and CDR2 YFSETQ. The J segment lost 7 bases and the V segment lost 0 bases, leaving 6 bases of the junction unmatched. The CDR3 here is CASSLAGTSGSLEQYF. The CDR3, as DNA: TGCGCCAGCAGCTTGGCGGGGACTAGCGGGAGTCTTGAGCAGTACTTC.

The chain is built from TRBV7-6 and TRBJ2-2, with D maybe TRBD2 (5 bases). The V gene's germline CDR1 is SGHVS and CDR2 FNYEAQ. V was cut by 6 bases and J by 7 bases, with 15 bases left in between. The length of the CDR3 is 14 residues. CDR3 DNA: TGTGCCAGCAGGCCTCCGCTTAGCGACGGGGAGCTGTTTTTT. Its protein is CASRPPLSDGELFF. Using reference TRBV7-6 and TRBJ2-2 for the parts outside the CDR3, the full variable domain is GAGVSQSPRYKVTKRGQDVALRCDPISGHVSLYWYRQALGQGPEFLTYFNYEAQQDKSGLPNDRFSAERPEGSISTLTIQRTEQRDSAMYRCASRPPLSDGELFFGEGSRLTVL.

Ten or more counts support this clonotype. CDR3 DNA sequence: TGTGCCAGCAGCCCAAGAGGAGGGCTCGGCACCGGGGAGCTGTTTTTT. Translated, it gives CASSPRGGLGTGELFF. This sequence joins TRBV13 and TRBJ2-2, with D maybe TRBD2 (6 bases). The CDR3 runs 16 residues. Trimming took off 5 bases at V and 4 bases at J, with 17 bases between the two ends. From germline, CDR1 is PRHDT and CDR2 FYEKMQ (reference sequence).

This clonotype was counted at least ten times. The chain joins TRBV29-1 to TRBJ2-5; 7 bases line up with TRBD2. Germline-derived CDR1 and CDR2 are SQVTM and ANQGSEA. With V trimmed by 7 bases and J by 5 bases, 10 bases remained unmatched. This CDR3 comprises 13 residues. DNA of the CDR3: TGCAGCGGCATAGCGGGCCCCGGGGAGACCCAGTACTTC. Its translation is CSGIAGPGETQYF.

The chain is built from TRBV6-5 and TRBJ1-1, with a possible D match to TRBD1 (5 bases). CDR3 length equals 13 residues. V lost 4 bases to trimming and J lost 7 bases, with 13 bases between them. Germline V gene data show CDR1 as MNHEY and CDR2 as SVGAGI. The chain's CDR3 is CASSSDNFLEAFF. CDR3 DNA sequence: TGTGCCAGCAGTTCGGACAATTTCCTTGAAGCTTTCTTT.

This clonotype showed up many times. The chain has TRBV6-1 and TRBJ2-7; 8 bases are a match to TRBD2. Losses at the gene ends were 8 bases for V and 3 bases for J; bases not matched to a gene: 15. The CDR3 is 16 amino acids. Germline CDR1 reads MNHNS; CDR2 reads SASEGT. The CDR3 DNA follows: TGTGCCAGCCGACCCCAAGCGGGAGTTTATCACTACGAGCAGTACTTC. This translates into CASRPQAGVYHYEQYF.

The chain carries TRBV7-2 and TRBJ1-2, with TRBD1 matching over 9 bases. The CDR3 totals 13 residues. The V and J ends lost 5 bases and 7 bases, in that order; junction bases with no gene match: 5. Looked up from germline, CDR1 is SGHTA and CDR2 is FQGNSA. The CDR3 DNA reads as TGTGCCAGCAGCGTAGGGACAGGGACTGGCTACACCTTC. Protein product: CASSVGTGTGYTF.

This clonotype was recorded many times. The rearrangement joins TRBV7-2 to TRBJ2-5; D could derive from TRBD1 or TRBD2 (6 bases each). Germline CDR1 SGHTA, CDR2 FQGNSA. Trimming shortened V by 0 bases and J by 7 bases, and 18 bases separated the two germline ends. This CDR3 spans 16 amino acids. The DNA of the CDR3 is TGTGCCAGCAGCTTAGCGCTGGGGGGCCAAGGAGGGACCCAGTACTTC. Translating gives CASSLALGGQGGTQYF.

V and J are TRBV7-2 and TRBJ1-2, with 9 positions matching TRBD1. This CDR3 region has 16 residues. Trimming at V came to 0 bases and at J to 3 bases, leaving 5 bases not matched to a gene. Germline CDR1 and CDR2: SGHTA and FQGNSA. In nucleotides, the CDR3 is TGTGCCAGCAGCTTAGCGTCCGGACAGGGGTACTATGGCTACACCTTC. Its protein product is CASSLASGQGYYGYTF.

This clonotype was found many times. The chain couples TRBV19 to TRBJ2-2; D possibly corresponds to TRBD2 (6 bases). The V gene lost 4 bases and the J gene lost 2 bases, with 20 bases spanning the gap. The CDR3 has 18 residues. CDR1 and CDR2 (germline): LNHDA, SQIVND (reference sequence). The CDR3 nucleotides read TGTGCCAGTAGTAGGGAGCGGGTAAGGGCAACTAACACCGGGGAGCTGTTTTTT. Its protein is CASSRERVRATNTGELFF. The whole variable domain, remainder taken from reference TRBV19 and TRBJ2-2, is DGGITQSPKYLFRKEGQNVTLSCEQNLNHDAMYWYRQDPGQGLRLIYYSQIVNDFQKGDIAEGYSVSREKKESFPLTVTSAQKNPTAFYLCASSRERVRATNTGELFFGEGSRLTVL.

This clonotype was observed at least ten times. This chain connects TRBV12-3 or TRBV12-4 to TRBJ1-6; D is unresolved. Trimming took off 4 bases at V and 5 bases at J, with 9 bases between the two ends. The CDR3 runs 14 residues. The CDR3 here is CASSSRRNNSPLHF. The CDR3 DNA is TGTGCCAGCAGTTCTCGCAGGAATAATTCACCCCTCCACTTT.

Many counts were recorded for this clonotype. This may arise from a read error, as a much more abundant clone is one base away. The chain has TRBV20-1 and TRBJ1-6; D remains ambiguous. CDR3 size: 16 residues. The germline V gene has CDR1 DFQATT and CDR2 SNEGSKA (reference sequence). Trimming took 0 bases from V and 6 from J, leaving 15 bases between them. The CDR3 nucleotides are TGCAGTGCTAGAGACCGGACTGCTGTAACTAATTCACCCCTCCACTTT. Protein sequence: CSARDRTAVTNSPLHF.

This chain joins TRBV6-1 and TRBJ2-7; no clear D. From germline, CDR1 is MNHNS and CDR2 SASEGT. The CDR3 length is 15 residues. Trimming left V 1 base short and J 0 bases short, with 10 bases between. CDR3 in DNA: TGTGCCAGCAGTGAAGAGCGCCAGAGCTCCTACGAGCAGTACTTC. The encoded protein is CASSEERQSSYEQYF.

This clonotype has at least ten counts. V usage is TRBV18 and J usage is TRBJ1-5; D unclear. Trimming removed 2 bases from V and 2 bases from J, with 7 bases in between. The CDR3 totals 14 residues. Germline V gene lookup returns CDR1 KGHSH and CDR2 LQKENI. CDR3 amino acids: CASSPVAGNQPQHF. The CDR3 DNA reads TGTGCCAGCTCACCAGTGGCAGGCAATCAGCCCCAGCATTTT.

The rearrangement joins TRBV20-1 to TRBJ2-5; TRBD2 aligns across 7 bases. From germline, CDR1 is DFQATT and CDR2 SNEGSKA (reference sequence). J was trimmed by 5 bases and V by 0 bases; bases with no gene match: 9. This CDR3 comprises 15 residues. The CDR3 spells CSARDTGEGRETQYF. The CDR3 DNA sequence: TGCAGTGCTAGAGATACGGGGGAGGGCCGGGAGACCCAGTACTTC.

This clonotype appeared many times. V is TRBV5-6 and J is TRBJ1-2; D unclear. Per germline, CDR1 SGHDT and CDR2 YYEEEE. V lost 0 bases and J 6 bases, leaving 6 bases between the germline ends. The CDR3 runs to 12 residues. The CDR3: CASSLVSDGYTF. CDR3 DNA: TGTGCCAGCAGCTTGGTTTCGGATGGCTACACCTTC.